The 24 T cell receptor beta chains below all came from one sample that was sequenced in a study of shared clonotypes between healthy human individuals. The protocol was immunoSEQ multiplex PCR, while the TCRdb copy is restricted to in-frame clones and leaves out a portion. The profile shows about 2.1 million clones, about 93% of them singletons. It was CD45RO-negative cells, positively selected for CCR7, that made up naive CD8 cells, with terminally differentiated effector memory CD45RA+ cells excluded. The sequenced material came from naive CD8+ T cells from PBMCs. Every receptor here comes from a man between 18 and 29 years old in good health. Some clones in this sample may be carry-over from other donors' samples.

This rearrangement joins TRBV19 to TRBJ1-2, with D hard to call. Germline V gives CDR1 LNHDA, CDR2 SQIVND (reference sequence). The CDR3 spans 14 residues. With 1 base removed from V and 4 bases from J, the gap between germline ends came to 10 bases. CDR3 amino acids: CASSIAPWGYGYTF. The CDR3 DNA reads as TGTGCCAGTAGTATAGCCCCATGGGGCTATGGCTACACCTTC.

About this clone itself: Mismatch with germline at one junction end may stem from a read error. The V and J genes are TRBV9 and TRBJ2-3, with D perhaps matching TRBD1 (6 bases). CDR3 length: 14 amino acids. Per the germline V gene, CDR1 is SGDLS and CDR2 is YYNGEE. The CDR3 loop reads CASSANRGAVGQQF. CDR3 DNA sequence: TGTGCCAGCAGCGCCAACCGAGGTGCGGTGGGACAACAATTT.

V is TRBV27 and J is TRBJ1-1; weak D call: TRBD1 (5 bases). CDR1 and CDR2 (germline): MNHEY, SMNVEV (reference sequence). The V end was cut by 6 bases, the J end by 5 bases, with 19 bases between. This CDR3 has 15 amino acids. Here the CDR3 DNA reads TGTGCCAGCAGAGTTTGGGGGAAGCGACGAACTGAAGCTTTCTTT. Translation: CASRVWGKRRTEAFF.

The gene calls are TRBV27 and TRBJ2-7, with TRBD2 matching 9 bases. CDR3 length equals 12 residues. V was clipped by 11 bases and J by 2 bases; unmatched bases: 4. Germline assignment: CDR1 MNHEY and CDR2 SMNVEV (reference sequence). CDR3 residues: CAAGGSTYEQYF. Here the CDR3 DNA reads TGTGCCGCGGGGGGGTCAACCTACGAGCAGTACTTC.

The chain has TRBV7-9 and TRBJ2-7; 7 bases align to TRBD1. J was trimmed by 2 bases and V by 1 base; bases with no gene match: 17. This CDR3 is built from 19 residues. Germline values: CDR1 SEHNR, CDR2 FQNEAQ (reference sequence). This CDR3 reads CASSLVGTDLPEATYEQYF. The DNA of the CDR3 is TGTGCCAGCAGCTTAGTTGGGACAGACCTTCCCGAAGCAACCTACGAGCAGTACTTC.

The chain combines TRBV6-1 with TRBJ2-7, with 10 bases that match TRBD2. This CDR3 spans 16 amino acids. V gave up 3 bases and J gave up 6 bases; unmatched junction bases: 11. CDR1 MNHNS and CDR2 SASEGT come from the germline V gene. CDR3 residues: CASSETEREGGTEQYF. CDR3 coding DNA: TGTGCCAGCAGTGAGACGGAGCGGGAGGGTGGTACCGAGCAGTACTTC.

The table lists this clone with a few counts. The same CDR3 is also encoded by other DNA sequences in this sample. The rearrangement links TRBV9 to TRBJ2-7; 8 bases agree with TRBD1. V dropped 3 bases and J dropped 4; count of bases not matched to a gene: 3. CDR3 size: 13 residues. Germline CDR1 reads SGDLS; CDR2 reads YYNGEE. CDR3 in DNA: TGTGCCAGCAGCGACCGGACAGGGTACGAGCAGTACTTC. It translates to CASSDRTGYEQYF.

The chain employs TRBV7-2 and TRBJ2-1; unclear D gene. Deletions cut 5 bases from V and 0 bases from J, with 8 bases between. This CDR3 spans 14 amino acids. Germline CDR1 is SGHTA and CDR2 is FQGNSA. The CDR3 nucleotides are TGTGCCAGCAGCCCCTCCCGCTCCTACAATGAGCAGTTCTTC. Translated, it gives CASSPSRSYNEQFF.

This rearrangement joins TRBV6-5 to TRBJ2-3; D perhaps matches TRBD2 (5 bases). Deletions cut 5 bases from V and 4 bases from J, with 13 bases between. The CDR3 loop spans 14 amino acids. Germline CDR1 is MNHEY and CDR2 is SVGAGI. The CDR3, as DNA: TGTGCCAGCAGTATTGGAAGAGGGTCAGATACGCAGTATTTT. Encoded protein: CASSIGRGSDTQYF.

The rearrangement links TRBV7-7 to TRBJ2-3; D gene unclear. The CDR3 runs to 13 residues. Trimming left V 0 bases short and J 5 bases short, with 6 bases between. CDR1 is SSHAT and CDR2 is FNYEAQ in the germline V gene (reference sequence). The CDR3 nucleotides are TGTGCCAGCAGCTTAGCGCTAAGAGATACGCAGTATTTT. Encoded protein: CASSLALRDTQYF.

This clone was detected only once. V and J are TRBV27 and TRBJ1-5; D not resolved. Trimming left V 3 bases short and J 5 bases short, with 17 bases between. Germline assignment: CDR1 MNHEY and CDR2 SMNVEV (reference sequence). The CDR3 contains 16 residues. CDR3 sequence: CASSLFGYQSHQPQHF. CDR3 DNA: TGTGCCAGCAGTTTGTTCGGGTACCAGTCTCATCAGCCCCAGCATTTT.

Turning to this clone: The same CDR3 can be traced to other DNA sequences in this sample. This chain links TRBV19 with TRBJ1-1, with 11 bases that match TRBD1. Germline V gene data show CDR1 as LNHDA and CDR2 as SQIVND (reference sequence). The V and J ends lost 7 bases and 5 bases, in that order; junction bases with no gene match: 3. The CDR3 is made up of 13 amino acids. The CDR3 DNA is TGTGCCAGTACCGGGACAGGGGGGACTGAAGCTTTCTTT. Translating it yields CASTGTGGTEAFF. The full variable domain, rest sourced from reference TRBV19 and TRBJ1-1, is DGGITQSPKYLFRKEGQNVTLSCEQNLNHDAMYWYRQDPGQGLRLIYYSQIVNDFQKGDIAEGYSVSREKKESFPLTVTSAQKNPTAFYLCASTGTGGTEAFFGQGTRLTVV.

The V call is TRBV27, the J call TRBJ2-7; 11 nucleotides match TRBD1. This CDR3 contains 15 residues. CDR1 and CDR2 (germline): MNHEY, SMNVEV (reference sequence). Losses at the gene ends were 5 bases for V and 4 bases for J; bases not matched to a gene: 7. CDR3: CASSVGTGGVYEQYF. CDR3 in DNA: TGTGCCAGCAGTGTTGGGACAGGGGGGGTTTACGAGCAGTACTTC.

Comments on this clone: One junction end does not reproduce the germline sequence, and a read error may be involved. V gene TRBV28 combines with J gene TRBJ1-1, with 7 bases that match TRBD1. The CDR3 sequence is 13 residues long. Germline-derived CDR1 and CDR2 are MDHEN and SYDVKM. CDR3 nucleotides: TGTGCCAACAGTAGGGGGCGGTACACTGAAGCTTTCTTT. This gives the protein CANSRGRYTEAFF.

This clone was picked up one time. V gene TRBV7-9 combines with J gene TRBJ2-5; D is undetermined. The CDR3 runs to 14 residues. Germline V lookup: CDR1 SEHNR, CDR2 FQNEAQ (reference sequence). The germline V and J ends were trimmed by 5 bases and 10 bases, with 20 bases remaining between them. The chain's CDR3 is CASSPRKAFALQYF. DNA for the CDR3: TGTGCCAGCAGCCCGAGGAAGGCCTTTGCCCTCCAGTACTTC.

The CDR3 sequence is CATNINTEAFF. The CDR3 bases are TGTGCCACCAACATAAACACTGAAGCTTTCTTT. The chain joins TRBV5-8 to TRBJ1-1; D remains ambiguous. This CDR3 is built from 11 residues. Germline CDR1 is SGHTS and CDR2 is YDEGEE. V was trimmed by 9 bases and J by 2 bases, leaving 8 bases between them.

This chain joins TRBV15 and TRBJ2-3; TRBD2 might be the D (5 bases). Germline CDR1 and CDR2: LNHNV and YYDKDF (reference sequence). This CDR3 is 18 amino acids long. V lost 0 bases, J lost 5 bases, and 21 bases lay in between. CDR3 amino acids: CATSRETLNSEGGDTQYF. The CDR3 DNA is TGTGCCACCAGCAGAGAGACTTTAAATAGCGAAGGAGGAGATACGCAGTATTTT.

The rearrangement links TRBV9 to TRBJ2-5; possible D gene TRBD2, 7 bases. The germline CDR1 and CDR2 sequences are SGDLS and YYNGEE. V was cut by 5 bases and J by 1 base, with 15 bases left in between. CDR3 length: 15 amino acids. The CDR3 sequence is CASSSPRGAQETQYF. In DNA, the CDR3 is TGTGCCAGCAGTTCCCCTCGGGGGGCCCAAGAGACCCAGTACTTC.

This clone was picked up one time. J is TRBJ2-1 and V is TRBV6-4, with 8 bases that match TRBD2. The ends lost 5 bases at V and 2 bases at J; junction bases unmatched: 5. This CDR3 has 15 amino acids. Germline-derived CDR1 and CDR2 are MRHNA and SNTAGT. As DNA, the CDR3 is TGTGCCAGCAGTTCCAGCGGGAGTCCCTACAATGAGCAGTTCTTC. It yields the protein CASSSSGSPYNEQFF.

This chain links TRBV28 with TRBJ2-1; 8 bases map to TRBD1. The V segment lost 5 bases and the J segment 3 bases; nucleotides outside the gene matches: 6. This CDR3 spans 15 amino acids. Germline V CDR1 and CDR2: MDHEN, SYDVKM. The CDR3 DNA reads TGTGCCAGCAGTAGAGACAGGGGCTACTACAATGAGCAGTTCTTC. Its translation: CASSRDRGYYNEQFF.

V is TRBV11-2 and J is TRBJ2-1, with a tentative D call TRBD2 (5 bases). This CDR3 contains 15 residues. Trimming cost V 4 bases and J 8 bases, with 18 bases left between them. CDR1 and CDR2 (germline): SGHAT, FQNNGV. CDR3 loop: CASSSWFLSRDEQFF. CDR3 coding DNA: TGTGCCAGCAGCTCGTGGTTCTTGTCGAGGGATGAGCAGTTCTTC.

The V call is TRBV27, the J call TRBJ1-5, with D tentatively TRBD1 (6 bases). Per germline, CDR1 MNHEY and CDR2 SMNVEV (reference sequence). The CDR3 totals 14 residues. Trimming took 5 bases from V and 6 from J, leaving 14 bases between them. CDR3 sequence (DNA): TGTGCCAGCAGTACAACAGGGTGGGGTCAGCCCCAGCATTTT. It codes for CASSTTGWGQPQHF.

The chain uses TRBV5-1 and TRBJ2-2, with 9 bases matching TRBD1. The germline V gene encodes CDR1 SGHRS and CDR2 YFSETQ. CDR3 length equals 17 residues. J gave up 2 bases and V 4 bases, and 9 bases lay outside the gene matches. In DNA, the CDR3 is TGCGCCAGCAGCGGTCCAACAGGGGGCCCCAACACCGGGGAGCTGTTTTTT. Its translation is CASSGPTGGPNTGELFF.

The chain employs TRBV4-3 and TRBJ2-3, with D tentatively TRBD1 (8 bases). Germline CDR1 LGHNA, CDR2 YSLEER. The CDR3 is 18 amino acids. The ends were cut back, 0 bases at V and 4 bases at J, with 20 bases in the middle. The CDR3 bases are TGCGCCAGCAGCCAAGATGGGGGGGTCACGACAGGGGCAGATACGCAGTATTTT. Residues: CASSQDGGVTTGADTQYF.